A selection of T cell receptor beta chains follows, all from one sample in a study of T cells after yellow fever vaccination. One entry per CDR3 protein, called by TCRdb with MiXCR from the 5' RACE reads. This table has 150,000 to 200,000 distinct CDR3 sequences, roughly 9% appearing once. The sequences come from CD8+ T cells sorted from PBMCs, collected 45 days after the yellow fever booster vaccination. The source is a man aged 18 to 35 who received the YFV17D yellow fever vaccine. CDR3s include the opening cysteine and the closing phenylalanine or tryptophan. The D gene is left open where the match is weak.

j_call v_call d_call cdr3_length cdr3_aa
TRBJ1-1 TRBV27 - 14 CASSLTKGFTEAFF
TRBJ2-1 TRBV5-1 TRBD2 17 CASSTGLAGFQSNEQFF
TRBJ2-7 TRBV12-3/TRBV12-4 TRBD1 12 CASSATGNGQYF
TRBJ1-2 TRBV29-1 - 13 CSVVSTEQYGYTF
TRBJ1-1 TRBV12-3/TRBV12-4 - 13 CASSRDPDTEAFF
TRBJ1-2 TRBV4-1 - 15 CASSQDADIRYGYTF
TRBJ2-7 TRBV6-5 - 13 CASSYTEGYEQYF
TRBJ2-2 TRBV12-3/TRBV12-4 - 12 CASSPGFGELFF
TRBJ2-7 TRBV7-9 - 16 CASSTLGRTGPYEQYF
TRBJ1-5 TRBV19 - 15 CASSIITYSNQPQHF
TRBJ2-3 TRBV6-2/TRBV6-3 - 13 CASSYSSPDTQYF
TRBJ2-3 TRBV4-1 - 13 CASRGVRSDTQYF
TRBJ2-3 TRBV6-5 TRBD1 18 CASSYSSPRQGGTDTQYF
TRBJ1-5 TRBV25-1 - 13 CASNLAGGQPQHF
TRBJ1-5 TRBV5-5 TRBD1 15 CASSLTGQDNQPQHF
TRBJ2-2 TRBV7-3 - 13 CASSLVAPGELFF
TRBJ2-2 TRBV7-2 - 12 CASSPGWGELFF
TRBJ1-5 TRBV7-2 - 16 CASSLAYGAGDQPQHF
TRBJ1-5 TRBV7-6 - 15 CASSLGGNSNQPQHF
TRBJ2-5 TRBV9 - 14 CASSFSGVQETQYF
TRBJ1-1 TRBV30 - 11 CAWGANTEAFF
TRBJ1-2 TRBV7-9 - 14 CASSSSEQDYGYTF
TRBJ2-3 TRBV5-1 TRBD2 15 CASSWGLATTDTQYF
TRBJ1-2 TRBV4-1 TRBD1 15 CASSQDRDRVYGYTF
TRBJ2-1 TRBV7-9 TRBD1 14 CASSRTGQGHEQFF
TRBJ2-7 TRBV15 TRBD2 15 CATSSSGVDSYEQYF
TRBJ2-3 TRBV12-3/TRBV12-4 - 11 CASTGADTQYF
TRBJ1-1 TRBV6-2/TRBV6-3 TRBD1 13 CASRYRGSTEAFF
TRBJ2-7 TRBV29-1 - 13 CSVFGALTYEQYF
TRBJ2-5 TRBV7-8 - 12 CASSLGAETQYF
TRBJ2-1 TRBV15 - 14 CATRTRVGGNEQFF
TRBJ2-3 TRBV9 TRBD2 16 CASSGAGLAGTDTQYF
TRBJ2-3 TRBV27 TRBD2 16 CASSPGLAGVLDTQYF
TRBJ1-2 TRBV4-1 TRBD1 14 CASSQSGQGQGYTF
TRBJ2-1 TRBV29-1 - 13 CSVASGAYNEQFF
TRBJ1-1 TRBV12-3/TRBV12-4 - 14 CASTLSGGRTEAFF
TRBJ2-1 TRBV28 - 16 CASREGARTINNEQFF